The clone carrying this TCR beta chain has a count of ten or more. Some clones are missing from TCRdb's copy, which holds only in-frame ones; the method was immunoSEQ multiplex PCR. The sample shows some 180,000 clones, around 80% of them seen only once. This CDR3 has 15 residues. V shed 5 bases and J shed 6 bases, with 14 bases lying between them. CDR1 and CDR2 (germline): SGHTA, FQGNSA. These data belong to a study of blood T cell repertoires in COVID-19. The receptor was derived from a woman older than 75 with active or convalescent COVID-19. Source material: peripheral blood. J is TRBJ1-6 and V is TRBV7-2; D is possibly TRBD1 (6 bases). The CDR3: CASSPSRGRNSPLHF. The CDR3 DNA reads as TGTGCCAGCAGCCCAAGCAGGGGTCGTAATTCACCCCTCCACTTT.